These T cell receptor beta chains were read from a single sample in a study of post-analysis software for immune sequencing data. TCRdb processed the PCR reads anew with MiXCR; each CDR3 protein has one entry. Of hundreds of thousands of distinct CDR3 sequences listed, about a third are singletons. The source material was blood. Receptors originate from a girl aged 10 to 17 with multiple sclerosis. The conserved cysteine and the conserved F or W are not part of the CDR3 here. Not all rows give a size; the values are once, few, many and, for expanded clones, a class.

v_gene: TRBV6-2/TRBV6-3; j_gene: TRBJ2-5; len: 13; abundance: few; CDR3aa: ASSGLLEFEETQY
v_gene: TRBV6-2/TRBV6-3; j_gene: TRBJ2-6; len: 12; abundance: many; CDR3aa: ASSAFSGANVLT
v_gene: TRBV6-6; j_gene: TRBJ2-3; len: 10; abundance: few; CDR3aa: ASSYSKDTQY
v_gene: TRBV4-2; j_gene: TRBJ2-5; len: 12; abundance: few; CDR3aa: ASSPPNEEETQY
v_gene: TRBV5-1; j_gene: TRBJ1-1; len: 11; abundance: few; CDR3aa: ASRDQGLTEAF
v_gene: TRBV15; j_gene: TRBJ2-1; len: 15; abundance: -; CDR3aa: ATSRGPESGGGYEQF
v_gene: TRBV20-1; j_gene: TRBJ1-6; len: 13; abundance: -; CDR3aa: SARSGFRWGSSLH
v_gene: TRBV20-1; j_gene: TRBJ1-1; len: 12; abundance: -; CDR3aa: SASPGRGDTEAF
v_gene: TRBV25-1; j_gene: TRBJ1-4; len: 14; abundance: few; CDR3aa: ASSELRGQGNEKLF
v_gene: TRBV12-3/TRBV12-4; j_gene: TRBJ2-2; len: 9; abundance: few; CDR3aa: ATTEAGELF
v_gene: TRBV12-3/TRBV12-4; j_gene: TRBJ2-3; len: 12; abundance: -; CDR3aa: ASSPRTGIDTQY
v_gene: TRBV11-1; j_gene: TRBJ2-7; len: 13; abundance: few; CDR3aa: ASSRLRGGQYEQY
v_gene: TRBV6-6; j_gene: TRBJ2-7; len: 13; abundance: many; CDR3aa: ASTTLPDGVYEQY
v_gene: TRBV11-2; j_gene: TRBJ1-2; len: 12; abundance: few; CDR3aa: ASSLDLTAYGYT
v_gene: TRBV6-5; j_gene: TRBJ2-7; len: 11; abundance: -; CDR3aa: ASSSLSVYEQY
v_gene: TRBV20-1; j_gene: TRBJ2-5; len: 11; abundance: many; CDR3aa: SAPRQGAKTQY
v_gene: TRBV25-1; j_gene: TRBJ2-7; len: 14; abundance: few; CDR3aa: ASSDEPNVPSYEQY
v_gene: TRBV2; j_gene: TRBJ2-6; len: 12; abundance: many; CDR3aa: ASSERSGANVLT
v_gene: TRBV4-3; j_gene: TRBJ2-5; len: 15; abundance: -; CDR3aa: ASSEVPRGVRPETQY
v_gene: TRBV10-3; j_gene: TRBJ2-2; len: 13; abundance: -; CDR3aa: AISESGLATGELF
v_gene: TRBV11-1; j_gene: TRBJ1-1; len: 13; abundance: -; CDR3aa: ASSFLMTANTEAF
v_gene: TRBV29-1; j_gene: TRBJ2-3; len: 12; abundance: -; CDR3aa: SVEGGGRADTQY
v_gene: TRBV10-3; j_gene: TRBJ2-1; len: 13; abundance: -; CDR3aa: AISDAQGFYNEQF
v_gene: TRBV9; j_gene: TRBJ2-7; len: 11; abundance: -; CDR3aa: ASSVVLAGEQY
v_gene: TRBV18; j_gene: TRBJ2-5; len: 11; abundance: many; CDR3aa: ASSPPSVETQY
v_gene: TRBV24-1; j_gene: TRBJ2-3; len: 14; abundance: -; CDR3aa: ATSPSGAGSTDTQY
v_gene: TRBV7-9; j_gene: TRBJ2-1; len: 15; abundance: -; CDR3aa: ASLRLRGGGSYNEQF
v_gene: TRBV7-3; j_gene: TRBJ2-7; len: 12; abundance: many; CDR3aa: ASSLTGISYEQY
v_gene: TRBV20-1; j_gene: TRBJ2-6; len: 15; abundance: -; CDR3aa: SARDLQGLSGANVRT
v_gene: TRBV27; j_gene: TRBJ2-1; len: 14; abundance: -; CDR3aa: ASSSADGKWKNEQF
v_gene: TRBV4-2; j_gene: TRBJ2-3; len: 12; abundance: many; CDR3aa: ASRSRGVPDTQY
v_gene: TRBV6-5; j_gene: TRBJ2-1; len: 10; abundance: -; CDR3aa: ASSYGPREQF
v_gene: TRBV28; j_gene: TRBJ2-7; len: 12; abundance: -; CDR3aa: ASSRALDPYEQY
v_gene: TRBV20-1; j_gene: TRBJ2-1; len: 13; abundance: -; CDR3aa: SARERGVGYNEQF
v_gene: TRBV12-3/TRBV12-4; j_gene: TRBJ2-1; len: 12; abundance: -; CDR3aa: ASSLEPAGNSRF
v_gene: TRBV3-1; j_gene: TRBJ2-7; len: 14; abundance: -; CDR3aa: ASSQGDRGDTYEQY
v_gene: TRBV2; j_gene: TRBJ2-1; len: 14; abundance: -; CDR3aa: ASSEWRGDSYNGQF
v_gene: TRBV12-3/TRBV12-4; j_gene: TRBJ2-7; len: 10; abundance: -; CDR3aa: ANIGRNEEQY
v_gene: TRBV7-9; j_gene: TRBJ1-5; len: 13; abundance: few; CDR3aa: ASSPATNSNQPQH
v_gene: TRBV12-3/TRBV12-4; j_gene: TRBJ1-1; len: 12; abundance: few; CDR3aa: ASSFYRLNTEAF
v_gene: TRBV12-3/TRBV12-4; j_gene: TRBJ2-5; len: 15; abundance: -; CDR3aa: ASSFRGLAGGKETQY
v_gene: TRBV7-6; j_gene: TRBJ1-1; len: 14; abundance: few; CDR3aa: ASSLQGWTMNTEAF
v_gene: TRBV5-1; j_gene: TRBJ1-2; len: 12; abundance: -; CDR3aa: ASSSTTGNYGYT
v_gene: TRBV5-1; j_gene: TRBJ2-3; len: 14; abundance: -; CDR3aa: ASSSQGASSTDTQY